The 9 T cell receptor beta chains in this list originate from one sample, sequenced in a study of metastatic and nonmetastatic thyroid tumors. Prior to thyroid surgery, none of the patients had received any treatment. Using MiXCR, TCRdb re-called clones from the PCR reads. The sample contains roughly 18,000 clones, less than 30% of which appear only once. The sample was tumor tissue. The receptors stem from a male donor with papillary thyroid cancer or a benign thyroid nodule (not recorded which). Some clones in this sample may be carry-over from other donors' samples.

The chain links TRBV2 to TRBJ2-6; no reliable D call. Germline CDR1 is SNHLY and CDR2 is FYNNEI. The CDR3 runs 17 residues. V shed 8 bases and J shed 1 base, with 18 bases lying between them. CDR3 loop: CASSEGNSPSGANVLTF. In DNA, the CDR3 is TGTGCCAGCTCCGAAGGGAATAGTCCTTCTGGGGCCAACGTCCTGACTTTC.

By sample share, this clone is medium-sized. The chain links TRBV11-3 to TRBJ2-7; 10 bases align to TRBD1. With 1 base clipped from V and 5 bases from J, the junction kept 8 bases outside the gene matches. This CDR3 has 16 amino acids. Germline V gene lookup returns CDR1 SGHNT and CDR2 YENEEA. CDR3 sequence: CASSLASGQGYDEQYF. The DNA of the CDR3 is TGTGCCAGCAGCTTAGCTTCGGGACAGGGGTACGACGAGCAGTACTTC.

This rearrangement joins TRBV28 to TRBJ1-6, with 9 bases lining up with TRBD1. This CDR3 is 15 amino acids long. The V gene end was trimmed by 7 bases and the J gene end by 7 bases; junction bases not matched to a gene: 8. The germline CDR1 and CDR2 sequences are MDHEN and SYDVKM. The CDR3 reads CASTDLTGGNSPLHF. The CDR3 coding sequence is TGTGCCAGCACCGACTTGACAGGGGGAAATTCACCCCTCCACTTT.

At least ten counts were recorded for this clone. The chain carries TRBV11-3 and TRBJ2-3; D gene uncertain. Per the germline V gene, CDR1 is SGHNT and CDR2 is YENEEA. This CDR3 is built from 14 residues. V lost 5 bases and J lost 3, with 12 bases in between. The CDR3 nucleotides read TGTGCCAGCAGCCCATCAGCAATAACAGATACGCAGTATTTT. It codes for CASSPSAITDTQYF.

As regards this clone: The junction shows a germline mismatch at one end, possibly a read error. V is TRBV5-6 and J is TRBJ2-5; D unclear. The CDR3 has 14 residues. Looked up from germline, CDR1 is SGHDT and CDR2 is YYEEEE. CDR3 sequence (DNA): TGTGCTAGCAGCTTGGTTGGGGTGGGAGAGACCCAGTACTTC. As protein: CASSLVGVGETQYF. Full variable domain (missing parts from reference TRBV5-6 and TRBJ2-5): DAGVTQSPTHLIKTRGQQVTLRCSPKSGHDTVSWYQQALGQGPQFIFQYYEEEERQRGNFPDRFSGHQFPNYSSELNVNALLLGDSALYLCASSLVGVGETQYFGPGTRLLVL.

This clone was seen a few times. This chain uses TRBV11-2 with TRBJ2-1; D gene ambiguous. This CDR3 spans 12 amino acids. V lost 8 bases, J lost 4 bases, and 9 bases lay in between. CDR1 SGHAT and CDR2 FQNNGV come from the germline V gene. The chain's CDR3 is CASANPYNEQFF. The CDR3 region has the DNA TGTGCCAGCGCTAACCCGTACAATGAGCAGTTCTTC. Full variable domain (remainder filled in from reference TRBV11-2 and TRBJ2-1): EAGVAQSPRYKIIEKRQSVAFWCNPISGHATLYWYQQILGQGPKLLIQFQNNGVVDDSQLPKDRFSAERLKGVDSTLKIQPAKLEDSAVYLCASANPYNEQFFGPGTRLTVL.

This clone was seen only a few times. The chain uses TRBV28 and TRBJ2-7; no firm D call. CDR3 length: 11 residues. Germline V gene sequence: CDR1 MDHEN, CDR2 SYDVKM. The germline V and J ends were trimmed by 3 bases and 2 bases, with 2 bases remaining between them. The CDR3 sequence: CASSLAYEQYF. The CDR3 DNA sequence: TGTGCCAGCAGTTTGGCCTACGAGCAGTACTTC.

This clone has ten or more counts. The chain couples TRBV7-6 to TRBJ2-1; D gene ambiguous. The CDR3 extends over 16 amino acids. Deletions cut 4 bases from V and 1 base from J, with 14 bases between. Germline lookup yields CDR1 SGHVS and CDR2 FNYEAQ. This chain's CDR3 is CASSSIGSWSYNEQFF. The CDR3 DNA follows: TGTGCCAGCAGCTCTATCGGTAGCTGGTCCTACAATGAGCAGTTCTTC.

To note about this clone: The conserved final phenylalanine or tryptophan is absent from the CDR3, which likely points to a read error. The CDR3 is CASSVARAQGASYEQFL. CDR3 DNA sequence: TGTGCCAGCAGCGTAGCGCGTGCGCAGGGGGCCAGCTATGAGCAGTTCTTA. The chain employs TRBV12-3 or TRBV12-4 and TRBJ2-1; the match to TRBD1 covers 8 bases. The V and J ends lost 6 bases and 8 bases, in that order; junction bases with no gene match: 18. The CDR3 length is 17 residues.